The next 14 T cell receptor beta chains were all read from a single sample in a study of cytomegalovirus exposure and HLA in healthy donors. PCR was performed using 60 Vbeta and 13 Jbeta primers. Produced via immunoSEQ multiplex PCR; TCRdb's table is partial and in-frame only. The sample has roughly 110,000 clones, roughly two thirds seen once; the top ten hold about 8.3%. Sequencing input: PBMCs. The source of these receptors is a man aged 18 to 35 in good health and CMV-seropositive.

The genes are TRBV7-6 and TRBJ2-3; possible D gene TRBD2, 6 bases. Trimming shortened V by 0 bases and J by 6 bases, and 16 bases separated the two germline ends. This CDR3 has 16 amino acids. Germline CDR1 is SGHVS and CDR2 is FNYEAQ. The DNA for the CDR3 is TGTGCCAGCAGCTTAGCGCAAGGGGAGGCTCGGGATACGCAGTATTTT. It specifies CASSLAQGEARDTQYF.

In its sample, this clone was seen a few times. This chain joins TRBV19 and TRBJ1-1; D unresolved. V lost 10 bases and J lost 5, with 23 bases in between. Germline V CDR1 and CDR2: LNHDA, SQIVND (reference sequence). This CDR3 comprises 15 residues. The CDR3 DNA is TGTGCCACCCGAGGGCAGATCCGATCCCATACTGAAGCTTTCTTT. It codes for CATRGQIRSHTEAFF.

The chain uses TRBV5-1 and TRBJ1-3; D may be TRBD1 (5 bases). Trimming stripped 3 bases from V and 8 bases from J, with 15 bases between. The germline CDR1 and CDR2 sequences are SGHRS and YFSETQ. The CDR3 contains 14 residues. CDR3 bases: TGCGCCAGCAGCTCACGGACACCGCCAGACACCATATATTTT. Translating it yields CASSSRTPPDTIYF.

The J gene is TRBJ2-1, the V gene TRBV4-1, with D uncertain. CDR1 and CDR2 from the germline V gene are MGHRA and YSYEKL. The CDR3 length is 13 residues. V was cut by 0 bases and J by 6 bases, with 6 bases left in between. The CDR3: CASSQEESNEQFF. The CDR3 DNA reads as TGCGCCAGCAGCCAAGAGGAGAGCAATGAGCAGTTCTTC.

J is TRBJ1-4 and V is TRBV6-5; the match to TRBD1 covers 8 bases. The CDR3 totals 15 residues. Trimming cost V 5 bases and J 8 bases; bases outside gene matches: 10. Germline loops: CDR1 MNHEY, CDR2 SVGAGI. As DNA, the CDR3 is TGTGCCAGCAGTGGCGGCTGGACAGGGCAAGAAAAACTGTTTTTT. This sequence encodes CASSGGWTGQEKLFF.

This chain uses TRBV5-1 with TRBJ1-1; D possibly corresponds to TRBD1 (5 bases). CDR1 SGHRS and CDR2 YFSETQ come from the germline V gene. The CDR3 covers 14 residues. The V gene lost 0 bases and the J gene lost 1 base, with 7 bases spanning the gap. The CDR3 sequence is CASSLGQPNTEAFF. In DNA, the CDR3 is TGCGCCAGCAGCTTGGGACAGCCGAACACTGAAGCTTTCTTT.

The CDR3 sequence is CATSRAPGKLGYNEQFF. In DNA, the CDR3 is TGTGCCACCAGCAGAGCACCGGGAAAGCTAGGATACAATGAGCAGTTCTTC. The rearrangement joins TRBV15 to TRBJ2-1; perhaps TRBD2 as D (5 bases). V lost 1 base and J 4 bases, leaving 17 bases between the germline ends. Germline V gives CDR1 LNHNV, CDR2 YYDKDF (reference sequence). The CDR3 loop spans 17 amino acids.

The chain carries TRBV14 and TRBJ2-2, with D maybe TRBD2 (5 bases). The CDR3 totals 16 residues. Germline CDR1 SGHDN, CDR2 FVKESK. V dropped 4 bases and J dropped 6 bases, with 18 bases sitting between them. The CDR3 sequence: CASSPRTTGNPGELFF. In DNA, the CDR3 is TGTGCCAGCAGCCCAAGAACGACGGGAAACCCCGGGGAGCTGTTTTTT.

This chain links TRBV28 with TRBJ2-2, with D hard to call. This CDR3 contains 15 residues. V shed 2 bases and J shed 0 bases, with 7 bases lying between them. CDR1 is MDHEN and CDR2 is SYDVKM in the germline V gene. The chain's CDR3 is CASSLVTPNTGELFF. CDR3 nucleotides: TGTGCCAGCAGTTTAGTCACTCCGAACACCGGGGAGCTGTTTTTT.

The rearrangement uses TRBV5-4 and TRBJ2-1; 7 bases match TRBD1. The CDR3 runs 14 residues. Germline lookup yields CDR1 SGHNT and CDR2 YYREEE (reference sequence). Trimming cost V 0 bases and J 16 bases; bases outside gene matches: 13. Here the CDR3 reads CASSLGLFRDSPFF. CDR3 nucleotide sequence: TGTGCCAGCAGCTTGGGGCTTTTCCGGGACAGCCCCTTCTTC.

The chain employs TRBV28 and TRBJ1-6; maybe TRBD1 (5 bases). The length of the CDR3 is 13 residues. Trimming removed 6 bases from V and 13 bases from J, with 16 bases in between. The germline gives CDR1 MDHEN, CDR2 SYDVKM. The CDR3 nucleotides are TGTGCCAGCAGCCTAGCGGGGGGTGCCCCCCTCCACTTT. Translation gives CASSLAGGAPLHF.

In its sample, this clone was seen a few times. The CDR3 DNA sequence: TGTGCCAGCAGTTTCAATTGGCGGGGCGGCAGTAATGAAAAACTGTTTTTT. It specifies CASSFNWRGGSNEKLFF. This chain links TRBV28 with TRBJ1-4; D may be TRBD1 (5 bases). Between the trimmed V and J ends, which lost 3 bases and 4 bases, there was a span of 18 bases. The CDR3 consists of 17 residues. Germline CDR1 and CDR2: MDHEN and SYDVKM.

This chain links TRBV5-1 with TRBJ2-7; TRBD2 matches at 8 bases. V trimming: 1 base; J trimming: 1 base; junction bases outside the gene matches: 7. Germline CDR1 reads SGHRS; CDR2 reads YFSETQ. The CDR3 consists of 16 residues. The CDR3 sequence is CASSLQPSGGSYEQYF. The CDR3 DNA sequence: TGCGCCAGCAGCTTGCAGCCAAGCGGGGGTTCCTACGAGCAGTACTTC. The variable domain in full, completed from reference TRBV5-1 and TRBJ2-7, reads KAGVTQTPRYLIKTRGQQVTLSCSPISGHRSVSWYQQTPGQGLQFLFEYFSETQRNKGNFPGRFSGRQFSNSRSEMNVSTLELGDSALYLCASSLQPSGGSYEQYFGPGTRLTVT.

V is TRBV25-1 and J is TRBJ2-2, with D possibly TRBD1 on 5 matching bases. Deletions cut 7 bases from V and 13 bases from J, with 13 bases between. In germline, CDR1 is MGHDK, CDR2 SYGVNS. This CDR3 has 11 amino acids. CDR3 loop: CASTEGVGLFF. The CDR3 bases are TGTGCCAGCACCGAAGGGGTAGGGCTGTTTTTT. The variable domain in full, completed from reference TRBV25-1 and TRBJ2-2, reads EADIYQTPRYLVIGTGKKITLECSQTMGHDKMYWYQQDPGMELHLIHYSYGVNSTEKGDLSSESTVSRIRTEHFPLTLESARPSHTSQYLCASTEGVGLFFGEGSRLTVL.